The sequence of this T cell receptor beta chain was determined in a study of blood T cell repertoires in COVID-19. Overall study: Spain, Italy and the United States supplied samples that represented acute and convalescent COVID-19. In each case, the material was cDNA or gDNA derived from T cells, B-cell-depleted T cells, or PBMCs.

The CDR3 is 15 residues long. Germline trimming cut 9 bases from V and 6 bases from J; bases unmatched to any gene: 15. Looked up from germline, CDR1 is SNHLY and CDR2 is FYNNEI. How the authors handled the data: Nucleated cell number was recorded as an estimate derived from reference gene primer amplification. The method was immunoSEQ multiplex PCR; TCRdb's version includes in-frame clones alone and lacks a portion of them. The V and J calls and clone size were taken over from that table, and D and trimming were inferred from the DNA. The repertoire includes 260,000 or so clones, nearly 90% of them detected once, and less than 10% sits in the top ten.

The sample comprised peripheral blood. The TCR sequence derives from a young man with active or convalescent COVID-19. V is TRBV2 and J is TRBJ1-2; 8 bases are a match to TRBD1. CDR3 region: CASTGGGTKENGYTF. The CDR3 nucleotides read TGTGCCAGTACAGGGGGGGGGACCAAAGAGAATGGCTACACCTTC.